The next 3 T cell receptor beta chains were all read from a single sample in a study of OX40 agonist ivuxolimab in advanced cancers. Produced via immunoSEQ multiplex PCR; TCRdb's table is partial and in-frame only. The sample carries 20,000 to 25,000 clones, more than 75% recorded once. Sequenced here: CD4+ or CD8+ T cells sorted from blood, sampled in a trial of the OX40 agonist ivuxolimab. These receptor sequences come from an adult with an advanced solid tumor such as melanoma, head and neck, liver or kidney cancer.

This clone was counted only a few times. This chain links TRBV9 with TRBJ1-1, with D unresolved. From germline, CDR1 is SGDLS and CDR2 YYNGEE. Trimming took 2 bases from V and 5 from J, leaving 10 bases between them. This CDR3 region has 13 residues. CDR3 bases: TGTGCCAGCAGCGTTCAGAGAGGGACTGAAGCTTTCTTT. Protein sequence: CASSVQRGTEAFF.

This clone has a single count. The chain links TRBV27 to TRBJ1-1; 7 bases agree with TRBD1. This CDR3 region has 16 residues. Germline assignment: CDR1 MNHEY and CDR2 SMNVEV (reference sequence). Losses at the gene ends were 5 bases for V and 1 base for J; bases not matched to a gene: 10. The CDR3 spells CASSDRWGQKNTEAFF. CDR3 in DNA: TGTGCCAGCAGTGACAGATGGGGACAGAAGAACACTGAAGCTTTCTTT.

The V call is TRBV30, the J call TRBJ2-3, with TRBD2 matching over 8 bases. The CDR3 consists of 15 residues. Germline-derived CDR1 and CDR2 are GTSNPN and SVGIG (reference sequence). With V trimmed by 4 bases and J by 1 base, 7 bases remained unmatched. The CDR3 region is CAWTRNGGGTDTQYF. CDR3 DNA sequence: TGTGCCTGGACACGAAACGGGGGGGGCACAGATACGCAGTATTTT.